This T cell receptor beta chain was captured in a study of blood T cell repertoires in COVID-19. About the study: Nucleic acid was either cDNA or gDNA, and it came from T cells, B-cell-depleted T cells, or PBMCs.

Trimming pared 2 bases from V and 9 bases from J, leaving 11 bases between. The CDR3 extends over 13 amino acids. Germline values: CDR1 SGHNT, CDR2 YENEEA. Original processing notes: Reference gene primers were amplified, and this amplification served to estimate nucleated cell counts. Libraries were prepared by immunoSEQ multiplex PCR; TCRdb keeps only in-frame clonotypes and omits some of them. V and J calls and clone size are given by that table; D and trimming were obtained from the DNA. This table holds approximately 170,000 clones, roughly nine tenths found once. The clonotype originates from a man between 60 and 75 years old with acute or convalescent COVID-19. The sequenced material came from peripheral blood. V and J are TRBV11-3 and TRBJ2-1; tentatively, D is TRBD2 (6 bases). The chain's CDR3 is CASSLRGGVEQFF. As DNA, the CDR3 is TGTGCCAGCAGCTTAAGAGGCGGGGTTGAGCAGTTCTTC.